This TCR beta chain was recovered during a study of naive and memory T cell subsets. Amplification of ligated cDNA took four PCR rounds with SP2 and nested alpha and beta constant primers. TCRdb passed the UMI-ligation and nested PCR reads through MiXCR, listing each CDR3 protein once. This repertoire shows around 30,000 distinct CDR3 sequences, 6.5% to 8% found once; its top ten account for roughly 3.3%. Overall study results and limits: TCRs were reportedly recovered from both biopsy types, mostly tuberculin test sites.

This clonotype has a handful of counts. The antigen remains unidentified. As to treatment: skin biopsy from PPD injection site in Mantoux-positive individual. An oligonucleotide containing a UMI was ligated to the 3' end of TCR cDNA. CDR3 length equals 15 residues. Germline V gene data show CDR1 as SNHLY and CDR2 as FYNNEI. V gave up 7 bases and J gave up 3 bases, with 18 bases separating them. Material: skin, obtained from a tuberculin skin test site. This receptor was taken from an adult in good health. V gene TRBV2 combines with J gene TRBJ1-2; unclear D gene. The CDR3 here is CASTAGGSLDYGYTF. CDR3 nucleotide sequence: TGTGCCAGCACGGCGGGAGGGAGCTTGGACTATGGCTACACCTTC.